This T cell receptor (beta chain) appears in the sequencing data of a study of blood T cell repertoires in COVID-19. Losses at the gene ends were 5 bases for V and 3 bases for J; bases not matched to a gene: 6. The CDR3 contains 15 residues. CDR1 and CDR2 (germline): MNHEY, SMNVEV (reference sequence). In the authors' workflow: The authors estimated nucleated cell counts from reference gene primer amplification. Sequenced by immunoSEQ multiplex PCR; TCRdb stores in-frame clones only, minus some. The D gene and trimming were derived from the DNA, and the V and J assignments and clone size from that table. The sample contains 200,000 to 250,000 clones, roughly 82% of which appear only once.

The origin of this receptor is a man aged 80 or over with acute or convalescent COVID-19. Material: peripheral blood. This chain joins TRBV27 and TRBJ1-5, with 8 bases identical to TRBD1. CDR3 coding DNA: TGTGCCAGCAGTCCCGGGACAGGTCTCAATCAGCCCCAGCATTTT. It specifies CASSPGTGLNQPQHF.